This T cell receptor (beta chain) was profiled in a study of T cells in localized non-small cell lung cancer. Overall study findings and caveats: Prolonged overall survival went with higher T cell density in the blood. Since sequencing was restricted to only one region of the tumor, intratumor heterogeneity remains a possibility. T cell clonality was highest in uninvolved adjacent lung, above tumor. When the top 100 tumor clones were examined, a median around 61 of them also appeared in the adjacent lung, which was paired and uninvolved.

The CDR3 sequence is 14 residues long. CDR1 is LNHDA and CDR2 is SQIVND in the germline V gene (reference sequence). Trimming removed 7 bases at V and 7 bases at J, with 16 bases between. The protocol was immunoSEQ multiplex PCR, while the TCRdb copy is restricted to in-frame clones and leaves out a portion. The sample lists tens of thousands of clones; roughly 84% were seen once. This clone was detected a few times. The antigen is undetermined. The source is a man aged 40 to 70 with stage III lung adenocarcinoma. The chain carries TRBV19 and TRBJ2-2; the D is unclear. The sequences come from peripheral blood mononuclear cells, collected before any cancer treatment. The CDR3 nucleotides read TGTGCCAGTACCGAGGCACCTTGGGGCGGGGAGCTGTTTTTT. Translated: CASTEAPWGGELFF.